Listed below are T cell receptor beta chains from one sample, sequenced in a study of graft-versus-host responses after intestinal transplantation. Sequencing used immunoSEQ multiplex PCR; TCRdb keeps in-frame clones, though not all of them. The sample includes 30,000 to 50,000 clones, 90% to 95% of them seen just once. These receptors are not linked to any known antigen. The input for sequencing was unstimulated CD8+ T cells sorted from spleen or lymph node cells, taken before transplant. The receptors shown here come from a human donor who was the organ donor for an intestinal transplant. Both conserved end residues are part of each CDR3. The D gene is left open where the match is weak. Clone size is given for some rows only: seen once, a few or many times, or a class if the clone is expanded.

J: TRBJ1-1
V: TRBV4-3
D: NA
size: NA
DNA: TGCGCCAGCAGCCAAGAAGTTCTCCTCGGGCACACTGAAGCTTTCTTT
CDR3: CASSQEVLLGHTEAFF

J: TRBJ2-6
V: TRBV1
D: NA
size: NA
DNA: TGCACCAGCAGGGGAATACGTTTGGCACAAAGTCGGGCCAACGTCCTGACTTTC
CDR3: CTSRGIRLAQSRANVLTF

J: TRBJ2-3
V: TRBV6-6
D: NA
size: once
DNA: TGTGCCAGCAGTTATCTAGCGAGCACAGATACGCAGTATTTT
CDR3: CASSYLASTDTQYF

J: TRBJ2-2
V: TRBV7-3
D: TRBD1
size: NA
DNA: TGTGCCAGCATCCCCACGGGACAGGGGCTACACCGGAGAGCTGTTTTT
CDR3: CASIPTGQGLHRRAVF

J: TRBJ2-7
V: TRBV4-3
D: NA
size: NA
DNA: TGCGCCAGCAGCCAAGTCGGTAGCTCCTACGAGCAGTACTTC
CDR3: CASSQVGSSYEQYF

J: TRBJ1-4
V: TRBV27
D: NA
size: NA
DNA: TGTGCCAGCAGAACAGGGTTAAGTGAAAAACTGTTTTTT
CDR3: CASRTGLSEKLFF

J: TRBJ2-3
V: TRBV7-6
D: NA
size: NA
DNA: TGTGCCAGCAGCCCCCATACCCCAACTAGTGGGGATACGCAGTATTTT
CDR3: CASSPHTPTSGDTQYF

J: TRBJ2-7
V: TRBV5-4
D: TRBD1
size: NA
DNA: TGTGCCAGCAGCTTGGGGAGGGGACAGGGCACCTACGAGCAGTACTTC
CDR3: CASSLGRGQGTYEQYF

J: TRBJ1-2
V: TRBV7-2
D: NA
size: few
DNA: TGTGCCAGCAGCAGTGACACCTGGGGCTATGGCTACACCTTC
CDR3: CASSSDTWGYGYTF

J: TRBJ1-5
V: TRBV6-5
D: NA
size: NA
DNA: TGTGCCAGCAGTTCCGGGGGCGGTCAGCCCCAGCATTTT
CDR3: CASSSGGGQPQHF

J: TRBJ1-5
V: TRBV5-7
D: TRBD1
size: NA
DNA: TGTGCCAGCAGCTTGCTGACAGGGGGCTACCCGCTTAATCAGCCCCAGCATTTT
CDR3: CASSLLTGGYPLNQPQHF

J: TRBJ1-1
V: TRBV7-2
D: NA
size: NA
DNA: TGTGCCAGCAGCTTATTTTTGAGGGGAGAGGACACTGAAGCTTTCTTT
CDR3: CASSLFLRGEDTEAFF

J: TRBJ1-2
V: TRBV21-1
D: NA
size: NA
DNA: TGTGCCAGCAGTCTTATCCCCCGGGACACCCTCCAGTCCTATGGCTACACCTTC
CDR3: CASSLIPRDTLQSYGYTF

J: TRBJ1-2
V: TRBV27
D: TRBD1
size: NA
DNA: TGTGCCAGCAGTCCGGACAGGTCCGTGGATGGCTACACCTTC
CDR3: CASSPDRSVDGYTF

J: TRBJ1-5
V: TRBV11-2
D: NA
size: NA
DNA: TGTGCCAGCAGACCTGGAATAACGCACAATCAGCCCCAGCATTTT
CDR3: CASRPGITHNQPQHF

J: TRBJ2-7
V: TRBV6-6
D: TRBD2
size: NA
DNA: TGTGCCAGCAGTTACATTGGGTCGGGGGGGCTCGAGCAGTACTTC
CDR3: CASSYIGSGGLEQYF

J: TRBJ2-7
V: TRBV7-3
D: TRBD1
size: NA
DNA: TGTGCCAGCAGCGAAATCGGGACAGGGATTTTTTACGAGCAGTACTTC
CDR3: CASSEIGTGIFYEQYF

J: TRBJ1-2
V: TRBV7-9
D: TRBD1
size: NA
DNA: TGTGCCAGCAGCTTAATTACCGGGACAGGGTTCGGCTACACCTTC
CDR3: CASSLITGTGFGYTF

J: TRBJ2-2
V: TRBV7-6
D: TRBD1
size: once
DNA: TGTGCCAGCAGCTCCCAGGGGGCGCGGCGAACCGGGGAGCTGTTTTTT
CDR3: CASSSQGARRTGELFF

J: TRBJ2-2
V: TRBV5-8
D: TRBD1
size: NA
DNA: TGTGCCAGCAGCGACAGGGACACCGGGGAGCTGTTTTTT
CDR3: CASSDRDTGELFF

J: TRBJ2-3
V: TRBV7-3
D: TRBD2
size: NA
DNA: TGTGCCAGCAGCTTGGGCGGGGGGGCCACAGATACGCAGTATTTT
CDR3: CASSLGGGATDTQYF

J: TRBJ2-3
V: TRBV18
D: NA
size: NA
DNA: TGTGCCAGCTCACCAGACCACGACACAGATACGCAGTATTTT
CDR3: CASSPDHDTDTQYF

J: TRBJ1-4
V: TRBV5-1
D: TRBD1
size: NA
DNA: TGCGCCAGCAGCGGGACAGGGCTAAGTGAAAAACTGTTTTTT
CDR3: CASSGTGLSEKLFF

J: TRBJ1-4
V: TRBV4-3
D: NA
size: NA
DNA: TGCGCCAGCAGCCAAGTCCTTACCCAGGACAGTCCTAATGAAAAACTGTTTTTT
CDR3: CASSQVLTQDSPNEKLFF

J: TRBJ2-7
V: TRBV4-3
D: TRBD1
size: NA
DNA: TGCGCCAGCAGCCAAGAAACAGGGGGGTACTACGAGCAGTACTTC
CDR3: CASSQETGGYYEQYF

J: TRBJ1-2
V: TRBV15
D: NA
size: NA
DNA: TGTGCCACCAGCAGAGCGGGGGTAGGTTATGGCTACACCTTC
CDR3: CATSRAGVGYGYTF

J: TRBJ1-1
V: TRBV30
D: TRBD1
size: once
DNA: TGTGCCAGCGGGACAGGGGGCGAGGAGATCGGGGGGACTGAAGCTTTCTTT
CDR3: CASGTGGEEIGGTEAFF

J: TRBJ2-1
V: TRBV7-9
D: NA
size: NA
DNA: TGTGCCAGCATATCTTCGTTCTTCGGCAATGAGCAGTTCTTC
CDR3: CASISSFFGNEQFF

J: TRBJ2-2
V: TRBV4-3
D: NA
size: NA
DNA: TGCGCCAGCAGCCAAGATTCGGGTGCCTTGGGTGGGGAGCTGTTTTTT
CDR3: CASSQDSGALGGELFF